The clone carrying this T cell receptor beta chain was picked up one time. Antigen specificity is unknown. This sample is drawn from a study of T-cell memory formation after mild COVID-19. Findings and limits, study-wide: There was a balanced CD4/CD8 profile in clones contracting day 15 to 85, and later expanders leaned CD4+. CD4+ contracting clones were found mainly in CM and EM, and CD8+ ones in EMRA.

With constant-segment primers, 5'RACE yielded cDNA libraries of TCR alpha and TCR beta that carried sample barcodes and UMIs. Each CDR3 protein gets one entry after TCRdb re-called the 5' RACE reads with MiXCR. The table records about 400,000 distinct CDR3 sequences, 20% to 30% of them present only once. With 0 bases clipped from V and 5 bases from J, the junction kept 3 bases outside the gene matches. The CDR3 consists of 15 residues. Germline assignment: CDR1 SGHRS and CDR2 YFSETQ. The source is an adult woman who had mild COVID-19 (a few samples of this study predate the infection). Cell type and time point are not known. The V gene is TRBV5-1, the J gene TRBJ1-2; 11 positions match TRBD1. The sample comprised PBMCs or a T cell subset sorted from them (not recorded which). Written as DNA, the CDR3 is TGCGCCAGCAGCTTGGTTGGACAGGGGGCTTATGGCTACACCTTC. It specifies CASSLVGQGAYGYTF.